This T cell receptor (beta chain) was identified during a study of blood T cells in healthy people across ages. Looked up from germline, CDR1 is LGHNA and CDR2 is YSLEER. V shed 0 bases and J 11 bases; nucleotides not matched to a gene: 6. The CDR3 loop spans 14 amino acids. Samples had at least 6.5 million PBMCs isolated from them. PCR was performed a second time for about 6 to 11 cycles using a sample-barcoded 5' primer and a J-beta primer mix. CDR3-containing paired-end reads numbered at least 2.5 million in each sample. TCRdb passed the 5' RACE reads through MiXCR, listing each CDR3 protein once. Among roughly 860,000 distinct CDR3 sequences listed, around two thirds were seen once.

The clonotype originates from a man in his thirties or forties in good health. Sequences were obtained from blood. V usage is TRBV4-3 and J usage is TRBJ2-4; 8 positions match TRBD1. The DNA of the CDR3 is TGCGCCAGCAGCCAAGATGCAGGGGGCACCGTTCAGTACTTC. Translating gives CASSQDAGGTVQYF.